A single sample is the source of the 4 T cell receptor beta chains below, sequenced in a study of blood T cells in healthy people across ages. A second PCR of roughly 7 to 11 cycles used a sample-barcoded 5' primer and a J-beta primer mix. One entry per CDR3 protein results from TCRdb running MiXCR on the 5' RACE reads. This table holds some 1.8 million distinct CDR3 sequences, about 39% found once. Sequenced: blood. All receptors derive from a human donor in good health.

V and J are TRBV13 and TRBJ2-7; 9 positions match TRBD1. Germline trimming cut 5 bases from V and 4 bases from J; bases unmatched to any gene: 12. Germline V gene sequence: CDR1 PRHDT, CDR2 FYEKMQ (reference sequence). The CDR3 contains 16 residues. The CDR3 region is CASSQGTGRFIYEQYF. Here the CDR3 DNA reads TGTGCCAGCAGCCAGGGGACAGGGAGATTTATTTACGAGCAGTACTTC.

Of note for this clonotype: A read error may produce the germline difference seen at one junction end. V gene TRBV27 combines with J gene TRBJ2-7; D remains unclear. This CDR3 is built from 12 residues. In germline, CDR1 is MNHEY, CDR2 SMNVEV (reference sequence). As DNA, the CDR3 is TGTGCCAGCGGCCTTACCTCCTACGGGCAGTACTTC. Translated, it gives CASGLTSYGQYF.

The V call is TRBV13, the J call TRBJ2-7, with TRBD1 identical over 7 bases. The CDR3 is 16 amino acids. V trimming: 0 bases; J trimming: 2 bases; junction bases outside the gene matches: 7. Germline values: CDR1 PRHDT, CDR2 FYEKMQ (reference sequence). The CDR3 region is CASSLGRLDRTYEQYF. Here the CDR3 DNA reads TGTGCCAGCAGCTTAGGCCGTTTGGACAGGACCTACGAGCAGTACTTC.

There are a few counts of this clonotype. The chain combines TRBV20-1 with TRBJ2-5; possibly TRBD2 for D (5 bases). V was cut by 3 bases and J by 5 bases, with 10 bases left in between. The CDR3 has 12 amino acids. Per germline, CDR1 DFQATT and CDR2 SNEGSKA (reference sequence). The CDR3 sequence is CSASYSAETQYF. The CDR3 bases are TGCAGTGCTAGTTATAGCGCTGAGACCCAGTACTTC.